The clone carrying this T cell receptor beta chain was observed a few times. Its antigen is unknown. Expressed TCRB transcripts got sequenced, as all isolated RNA was reverse transcribed. Produced via immunoSEQ multiplex PCR; TCRdb's table is partial and in-frame only. In the table there are roughly 150,000 clones, 11% of which are singletons. This entry is derived from a study of beta chain features in type 1 diabetes. On the study more broadly: All samples together contributed 107,917,701 sorted cells for examination.

CDR1 and CDR2 (germline): SGHDN, FVKESK. The ends lost 2 bases at V and 3 bases at J; junction bases unmatched: 4. CDR3 length: 16 residues. Study results and caveats: In comparison with healthy donors, patients had naive, central memory and Treg TCRB repertoires that appeared more similar. The study found fewer insertions and more deletions at VDJ junctions in type 1 diabetes patients.

The sequencing input was central memory CD4+ T cells from blood. The rearrangement uses TRBV14 and TRBJ2-1, with 10 nucleotides matching TRBD2. The TCR sequence derives from a man between 18 and 29 years old in good health. The CDR3 region has the DNA TGTGCCAGCAGCCAACTAGCGGGAGATTTCTACAATGAGCAGTTCTTC. Translation: CASSQLAGDFYNEQFF. Drawing the rest from reference TRBV14 and TRBJ2-1, the complete variable domain is EAGVTQFPSHSVIEKGQTVTLRCDPISGHDNLYWYRRVMGKEIKFLLHFVKESKQDESGMPNNRFLAERTGGTYSTLKVQPAELEDSGVYFCASSQLAGDFYNEQFFGPGTRLTVL.